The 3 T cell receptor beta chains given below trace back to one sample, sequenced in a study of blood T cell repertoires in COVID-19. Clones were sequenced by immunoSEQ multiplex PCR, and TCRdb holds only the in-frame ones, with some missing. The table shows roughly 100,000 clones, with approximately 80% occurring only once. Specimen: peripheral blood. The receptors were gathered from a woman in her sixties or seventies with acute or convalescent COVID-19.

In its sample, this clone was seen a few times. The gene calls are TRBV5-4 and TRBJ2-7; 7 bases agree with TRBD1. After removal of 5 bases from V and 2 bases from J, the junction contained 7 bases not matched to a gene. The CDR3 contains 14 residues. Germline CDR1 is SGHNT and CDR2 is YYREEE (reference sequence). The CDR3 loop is CASREGGAAYEQYF. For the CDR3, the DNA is TGTGCCAGCAGGGAAGGGGGCGCGGCCTACGAGCAGTACTTC.

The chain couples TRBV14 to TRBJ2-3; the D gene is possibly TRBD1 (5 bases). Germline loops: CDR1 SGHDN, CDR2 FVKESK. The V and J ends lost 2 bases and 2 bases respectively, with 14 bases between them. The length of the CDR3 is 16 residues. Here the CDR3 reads CASSQLETGFTDTQYF. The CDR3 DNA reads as TGTGCCAGCAGCCAATTGGAAACAGGATTCACAGATACGCAGTATTTT. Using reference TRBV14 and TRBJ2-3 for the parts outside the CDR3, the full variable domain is EAGVTQFPSHSVIEKGQTVTLRCDPISGHDNLYWYRRVMGKEIKFLLHFVKESKQDESGMPNNRFLAERTGGTYSTLKVQPAELEDSGVYFCASSQLETGFTDTQYFGPGTRLTVL.

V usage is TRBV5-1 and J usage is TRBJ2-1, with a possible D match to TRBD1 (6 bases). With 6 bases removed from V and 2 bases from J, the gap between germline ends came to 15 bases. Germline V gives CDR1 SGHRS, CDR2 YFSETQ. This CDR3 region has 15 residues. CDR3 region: CASKRQENTYNEQFF. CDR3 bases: TGCGCCAGCAAGCGACAGGAAAACACCTACAATGAGCAGTTCTTC.